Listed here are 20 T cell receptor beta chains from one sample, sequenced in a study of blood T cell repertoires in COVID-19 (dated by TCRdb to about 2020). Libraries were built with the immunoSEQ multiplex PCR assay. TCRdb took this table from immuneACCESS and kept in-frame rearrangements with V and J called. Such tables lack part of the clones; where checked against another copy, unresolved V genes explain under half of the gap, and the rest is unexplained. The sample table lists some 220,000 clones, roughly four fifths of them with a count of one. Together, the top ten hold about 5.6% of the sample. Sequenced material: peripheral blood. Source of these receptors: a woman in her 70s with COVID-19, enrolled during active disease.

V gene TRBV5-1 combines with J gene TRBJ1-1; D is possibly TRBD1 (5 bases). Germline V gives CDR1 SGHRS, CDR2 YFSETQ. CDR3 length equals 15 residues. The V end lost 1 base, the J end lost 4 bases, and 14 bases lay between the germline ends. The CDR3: CASSLLPGGTTEAFF. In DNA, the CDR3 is TGCGCCAGCAGCTTGCTGCCCGGGGGTACCACTGAAGCTTTCTTT. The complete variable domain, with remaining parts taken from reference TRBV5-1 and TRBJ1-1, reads KAGVTQTPRYLIKTRGQQVTLSCSPISGHRSVSWYQQTPGQGLQFLFEYFSETQRNKGNFPGRFSGRQFSNSRSEMNVSTLELGDSALYLCASSLLPGGTTEAFFGQGTRLTVV.

CDR3 residues: CASSLTSGSRDEQYF. In nucleotides, the CDR3 is TGTGCCAGCAGTTTGACTAGCGGGAGTCGGGACGAGCAGTACTTC. This sequence joins TRBV27 and TRBJ2-7, with 12 bases lining up with TRBD2. Trimming at V came to 3 bases and at J to 5 bases, leaving 5 bases not matched to a gene. The CDR3 covers 15 residues. Germline V gene sequence: CDR1 MNHEY, CDR2 SMNVEV (reference sequence).

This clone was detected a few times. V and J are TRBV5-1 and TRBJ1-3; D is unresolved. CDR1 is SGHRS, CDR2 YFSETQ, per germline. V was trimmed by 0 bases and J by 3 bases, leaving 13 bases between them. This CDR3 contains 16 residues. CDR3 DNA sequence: TGCGCCAGCAGCTTGGCCGGAGCGGGCCGTGGAAACACCATATATTTT. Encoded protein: CASSLAGAGRGNTIYF.

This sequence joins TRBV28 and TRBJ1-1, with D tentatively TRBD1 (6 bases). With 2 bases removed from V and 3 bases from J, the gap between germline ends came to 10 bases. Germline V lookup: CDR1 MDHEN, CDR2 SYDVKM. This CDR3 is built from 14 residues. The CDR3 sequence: CASSLHNRDTEAFF. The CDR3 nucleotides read TGTGCCAGCAGTTTACATAACAGGGACACTGAAGCTTTCTTT.

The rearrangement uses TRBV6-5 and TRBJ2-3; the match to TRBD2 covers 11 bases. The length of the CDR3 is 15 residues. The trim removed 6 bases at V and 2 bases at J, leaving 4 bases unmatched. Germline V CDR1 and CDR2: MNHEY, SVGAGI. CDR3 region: CASRGTSGFTDTQYF. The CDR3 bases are TGTGCCAGCAGGGGGACTAGCGGATTCACAGATACGCAGTATTTT.

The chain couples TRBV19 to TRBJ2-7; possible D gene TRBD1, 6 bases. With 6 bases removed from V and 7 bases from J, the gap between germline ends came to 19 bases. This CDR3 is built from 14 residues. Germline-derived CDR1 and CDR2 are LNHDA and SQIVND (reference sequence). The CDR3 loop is CASRRDTGTGEQYF. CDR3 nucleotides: TGTGCCAGTAGACGGGACACGGGAACTGGGGAGCAGTACTTC.

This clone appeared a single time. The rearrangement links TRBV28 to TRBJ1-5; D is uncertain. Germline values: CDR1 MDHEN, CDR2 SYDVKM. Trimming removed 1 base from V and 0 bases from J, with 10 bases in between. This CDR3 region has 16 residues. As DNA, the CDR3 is TGTGCCAGCAGTTTATTTCGCAGTAATAGCAATCAGCCCCAGCATTTT. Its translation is CASSLFRSNSNQPQHF.

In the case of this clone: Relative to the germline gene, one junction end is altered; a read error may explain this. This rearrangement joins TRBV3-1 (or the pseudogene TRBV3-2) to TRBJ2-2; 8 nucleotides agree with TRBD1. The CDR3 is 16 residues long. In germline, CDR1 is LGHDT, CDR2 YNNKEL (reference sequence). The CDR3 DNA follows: TGTGCCAGCAGCAAAGACAGGGGTTGGAACACCGGGGAGCTGTTTTTT. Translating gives CASSKDRGWNTGELFF.

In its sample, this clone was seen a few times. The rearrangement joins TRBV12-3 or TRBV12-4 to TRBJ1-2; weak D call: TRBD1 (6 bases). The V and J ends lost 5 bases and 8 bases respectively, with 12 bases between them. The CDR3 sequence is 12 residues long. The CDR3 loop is CASSRGTFGYTF. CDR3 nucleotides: TGTGCCAGCAGTCGAGGGACATTCGGCTACACCTTC.

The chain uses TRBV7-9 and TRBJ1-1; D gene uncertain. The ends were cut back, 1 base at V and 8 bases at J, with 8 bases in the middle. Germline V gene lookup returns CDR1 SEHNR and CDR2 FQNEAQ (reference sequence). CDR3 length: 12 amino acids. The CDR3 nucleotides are TGTGCCAGCAGCTTAGTACTAGGAGAAGCTTTCTTT. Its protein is CASSLVLGEAFF.

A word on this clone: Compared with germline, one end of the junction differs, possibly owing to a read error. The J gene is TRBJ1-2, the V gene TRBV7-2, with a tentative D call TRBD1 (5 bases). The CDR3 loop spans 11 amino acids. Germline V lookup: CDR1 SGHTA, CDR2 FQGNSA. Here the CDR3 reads CASSLLTAAGF. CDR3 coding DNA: TGTGCCAGCAGCTTATTGACAGCAGCAGGCTTC. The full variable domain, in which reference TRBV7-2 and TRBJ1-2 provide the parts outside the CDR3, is GAGVSQSPSNKVTEKGKDVELRCDPISGHTALYWYRQSLGQGLEFLIYFQGNSAPDKSGLPSDRFSAERTGGSVSTLTIQRTQQEDSAVYLCASSLLTAAGFGSGTRLTVV.

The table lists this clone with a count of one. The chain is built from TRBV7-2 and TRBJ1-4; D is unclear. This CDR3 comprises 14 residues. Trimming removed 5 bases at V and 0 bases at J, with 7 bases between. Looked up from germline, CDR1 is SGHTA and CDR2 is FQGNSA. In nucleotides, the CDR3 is TGTGCCAGCAGCGTCTATGCAACTAATGAAAAACTGTTTTTT. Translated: CASSVYATNEKLFF.

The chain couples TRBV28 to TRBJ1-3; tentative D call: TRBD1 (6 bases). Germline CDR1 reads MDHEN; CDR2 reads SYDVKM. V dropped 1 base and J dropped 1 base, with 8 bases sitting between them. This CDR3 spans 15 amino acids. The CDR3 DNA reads TGTGCCAGCAGTTTATCCGACAGGTCTGGAAACACCATATATTTT. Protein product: CASSLSDRSGNTIYF.

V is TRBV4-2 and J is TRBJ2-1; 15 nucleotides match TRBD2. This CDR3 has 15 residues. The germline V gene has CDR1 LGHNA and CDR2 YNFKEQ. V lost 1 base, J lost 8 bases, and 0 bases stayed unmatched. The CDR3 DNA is TGTGCCAGCAGCCAAGGGACTAGCGGGAGGGATGAGCAGTTCTTC. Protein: CASSQGTSGRDEQFF.

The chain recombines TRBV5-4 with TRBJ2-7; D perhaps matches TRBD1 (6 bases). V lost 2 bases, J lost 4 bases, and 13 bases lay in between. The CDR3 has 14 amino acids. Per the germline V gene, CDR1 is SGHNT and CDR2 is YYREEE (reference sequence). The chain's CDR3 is CASSLPTGRYEQYF. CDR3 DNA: TGTGCCAGCAGCTTACCTACAGGGCGGTACGAGCAGTACTTC.

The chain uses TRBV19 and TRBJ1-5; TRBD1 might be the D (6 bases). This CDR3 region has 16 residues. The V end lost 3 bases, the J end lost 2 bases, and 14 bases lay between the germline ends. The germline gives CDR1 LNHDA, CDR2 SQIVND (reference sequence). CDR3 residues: CASSMTPRQGNQPQHF. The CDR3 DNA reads TGTGCCAGTAGTATGACCCCCCGACAGGGCAATCAGCCCCAGCATTTT.

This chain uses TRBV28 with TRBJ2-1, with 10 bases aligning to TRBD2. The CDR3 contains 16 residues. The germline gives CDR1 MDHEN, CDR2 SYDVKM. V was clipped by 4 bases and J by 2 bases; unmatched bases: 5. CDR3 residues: CASSSHSGRTYNEQFF. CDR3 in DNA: TGTGCCAGCAGTTCACATAGCGGGAGGACCTACAATGAGCAGTTCTTC. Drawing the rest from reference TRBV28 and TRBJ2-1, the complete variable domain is DVKVTQSSRYLVKRTGEKVFLECVQDMDHENMFWYRQDPGLGLRLIYFSYDVKMKEKGDIPEGYSVSREKKERFSLILESASTNQTSMYLCASSSHSGRTYNEQFFGPGTRLTVL.

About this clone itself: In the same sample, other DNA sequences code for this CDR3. CDR3 protein: CASSGGETQYF. In DNA form, the CDR3 reads TGTGCCAGCAGCGGGGGGGAGACCCAGTACTTC. This chain joins TRBV12-3 or TRBV12-4 and TRBJ2-5; TRBD2 matches 7 bases. The CDR3 spans 11 residues. V lost 6 bases to trimming and J lost 5 bases; unmatched junction nucleotides: 0.

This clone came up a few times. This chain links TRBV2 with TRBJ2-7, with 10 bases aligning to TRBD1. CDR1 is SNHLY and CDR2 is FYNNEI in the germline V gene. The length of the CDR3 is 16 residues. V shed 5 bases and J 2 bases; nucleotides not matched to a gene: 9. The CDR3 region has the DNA TGTGCCAGCAGTCACTCCGGGACAGGGGACCCCTACGAGCAGTACTTC. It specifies CASSHSGTGDPYEQYF.

The CDR3 protein is CASSLVAGSHNGYTF. CDR3 DNA sequence: TGTGCCAGCAGCTTAGTTGCCGGGTCCCACAATGGCTACACCTTC. The chain couples TRBV7-2 to TRBJ1-2; D not certain. This CDR3 comprises 15 residues. V lost 1 base and J lost 6, with 15 bases in between. Germline V gene data show CDR1 as SGHTA and CDR2 as FQGNSA. The entire variable domain, with the rest obtained from reference TRBV7-2 and TRBJ1-2, is as follows: GAGVSQSPSNKVTEKGKDVELRCDPISGHTALYWYRQSLGQGLEFLIYFQGNSAPDKSGLPSDRFSAERTGGSVSTLTIQRTQQEDSAVYLCASSLVAGSHNGYTFGSGTRLTVV.